The subject of this entry is one T cell receptor (beta chain). This sample is drawn from a study of T cells after yellow fever vaccination. TCR cDNA, made by 5'RACE template switching, carried an added universal primer site and UMIs. Using its own MiXCR run on the 5' RACE reads, TCRdb lists one record per CDR3 protein. The sample shows about 250,000 distinct CDR3 sequences, 3.6% of them seen only once. This CDR3 is built from 15 residues. The germline V gene has CDR1 LGHNA and CDR2 YNFKEQ. The V end lost 5 bases, the J end lost 5 bases, and 17 bases lay between the germline ends. Sequenced material: PBMCs, taken 15 days after the yellow fever booster vaccination. This clonotype originated in a man younger than 35 who received the YFV17D yellow fever vaccine. This chain connects TRBV4-2 to TRBJ2-3; D possibly corresponds to TRBD1 (6 bases). In DNA, the CDR3 is TGTGCCAGCAGCGACACGAGCAGGGGTGTAGATACGCAGTATTTT. It specifies CASSDTSRGVDTQYF.